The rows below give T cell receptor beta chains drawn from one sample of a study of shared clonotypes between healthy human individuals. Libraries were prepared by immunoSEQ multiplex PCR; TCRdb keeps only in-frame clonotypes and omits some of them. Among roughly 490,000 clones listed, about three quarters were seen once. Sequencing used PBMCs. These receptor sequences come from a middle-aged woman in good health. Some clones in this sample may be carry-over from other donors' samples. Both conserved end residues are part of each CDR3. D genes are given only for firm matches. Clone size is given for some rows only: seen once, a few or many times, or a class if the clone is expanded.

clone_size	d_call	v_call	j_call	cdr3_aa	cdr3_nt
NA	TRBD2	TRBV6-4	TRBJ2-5	CASSDSGLAGGFGFEETQYF	TGTGCCAGCAGTGACTCCGGACTAGCGGGAGGCTTCGGGTTTGAAGAGACCCAGTACTTC
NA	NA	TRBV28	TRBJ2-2	CASPNTNTGELFF	TGTGCCAGCCCCAATACGAACACCGGGGAGCTGTTTTTT
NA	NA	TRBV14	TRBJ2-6	CASQGPNSGANVLTF	TGTGCCAGCCAGGGACCCAACTCTGGGGCCAACGTCCTGACTTTC
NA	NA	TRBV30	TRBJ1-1	CACTRYITEAFF	TGTGCCTGCACCCGATATATAACTGAAGCTTTCTTT
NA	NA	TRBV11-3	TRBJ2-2	CASSPPGSGELFF	TGTGCCAGCAGCCCCCCGGGAAGCGGGGAGCTGTTTTTT
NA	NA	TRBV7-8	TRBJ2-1	CASSVVRVSYNEQFF	TGTGCCAGCAGCGTGGTTCGAGTCTCCTACAATGAGCAGTTCTTC
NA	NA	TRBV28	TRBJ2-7	CASSSEWPSSYEQYF	TGTGCCAGCAGTTCTGAGTGGCCGAGCTCCTACGAGCAGTACTTC
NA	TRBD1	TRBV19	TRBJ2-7	CASSRQGDYEQYF	TGTGCCAGTAGTCGACAGGGTGACTACGAGCAGTACTTC
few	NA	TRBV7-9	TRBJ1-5	CASRRGRDQPQHF	TGTGCCAGCAGACGAGGGAGGGATCAGCCCCAGCATTTT
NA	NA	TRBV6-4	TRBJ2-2	CASRRDFNTGELFF	TGTGCCAGCAGAAGGGACTTTAACACCGGGGAGCTGTTTTTT
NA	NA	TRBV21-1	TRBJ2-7	CASSKETEGQAKSYEQYF	TGTGCCAGCAGCAAAGAGACCGAGGGACAGGCCAAATCCTACGAGCAGTACTTC
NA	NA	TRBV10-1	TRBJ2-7	CANTSGVGSYEQYF	TGCGCCAACACCTCGGGGGTCGGCTCCTACGAGCAGTACTTC
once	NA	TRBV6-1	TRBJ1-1	CASSERGAETEAFF	TGTGCCAGCAGTGAACGGGGGGCCGAGACTGAAGCTTTCTTT
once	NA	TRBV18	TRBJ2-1	CASSPPRERTLGNEQFF	TGTGCCAGCTCACCCCCTCGGGAGCGGACCCTGGGTAATGAGCAGTTCTTC
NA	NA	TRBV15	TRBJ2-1	CATSRDQDRPNEQFF	TGTGCCACCAGCAGAGATCAAGACCGCCCCAATGAGCAGTTCTTC
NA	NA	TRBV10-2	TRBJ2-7	CASSSYGRDEQYF	TGCGCCAGCAGTTCGTACGGACGAGACGAGCAGTACTTC
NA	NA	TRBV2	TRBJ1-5	CAGRRDSNQPQHF	TGTGCCGGCAGGAGAGACAGCAATCAGCCCCAGCATTTT
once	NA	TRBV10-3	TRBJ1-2	CATGPGDSRAGYTF	TGTGCCACCGGGCCCGGGGATAGTCGGGCCGGCTACACCTTC
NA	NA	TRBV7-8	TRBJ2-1	CASSPISGSYNEQFF	TGTGCCAGCAGCCCTATATCCGGGAGTTACAATGAGCAGTTCTTC
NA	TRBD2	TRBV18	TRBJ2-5	CASSPPLAGPQETQYF	TGTGCCAGCTCGCCCCCCCTAGCGGGCCCGCAAGAGACCCAGTACTTC
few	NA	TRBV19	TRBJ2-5	CASSMTGAKAQETQYF	TGTGCCAGTAGTATGACGGGGGCTAAGGCTCAGGAGACCCAGTACTTC
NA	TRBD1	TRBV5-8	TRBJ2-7	CASSLTGDSLYYVQYF	TGTGCCAGCAGCTTGACTGGGGACAGCTTATACTACGTGCAGTACTTC
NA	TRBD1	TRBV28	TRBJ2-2	CASRWDRNTGELFF	TGTGCCAGCAGGTGGGACAGGAACACCGGGGAGCTGTTTTTT
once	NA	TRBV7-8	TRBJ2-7	CASSLGGLVSYEQYF	TGTGCCAGCAGCTTAGGAGGTTTAGTCTCCTACGAGCAGTACTTC
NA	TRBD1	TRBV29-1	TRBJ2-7	CSVGGTGGGEQYF	TGCAGCGTTGGAGGGACAGGCGGCGGGGAGCAGTACTTC
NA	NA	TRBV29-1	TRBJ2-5	CSVGEQETQYF	TGCAGCGTGGGGGAGCAAGAGACCCAGTACTTC
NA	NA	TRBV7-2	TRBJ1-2	CASSSALGMDGYTF	TGTGCCAGCAGCTCCGCCCTGGGGATGGATGGCTACACCTTC
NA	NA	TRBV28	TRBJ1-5	CASSFGQTSNQPQHF	TGTGCCAGCAGTTTCGGACAGACTAGCAATCAGCCCCAGCATTTT
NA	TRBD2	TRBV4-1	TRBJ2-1	CASSLLGLAQNEQFF	TGCGCCAGCAGCCTCCTAGGACTAGCGCAAAATGAGCAGTTCTTC
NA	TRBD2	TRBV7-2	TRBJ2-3	CASSPLAGGPADTQYF	TGTGCCAGCAGCCCCTTAGCGGGAGGGCCAGCAGATACGCAGTATTTT
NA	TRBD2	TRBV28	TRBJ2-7	CASTTIAGGIIEGDEQYF	TGTGCCAGCACCACTATAGCGGGAGGGATTATAGAGGGCGACGAGCAGTACTTC
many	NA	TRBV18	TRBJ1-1	CASSPGNTEAFF	TGTGCCAGCTCACCCGGGAACACTGAAGCTTTCTTT
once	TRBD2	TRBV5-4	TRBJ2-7	CASSRGGSGSYEQYF	TGTGCCAGCAGCCGCGGGGGTAGCGGGAGTTACGAGCAGTACTTC
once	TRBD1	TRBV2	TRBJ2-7	CASSFRDRGEQYF	TGTGCCAGCAGTTTCCGGGACAGAGGCGAGCAGTACTTC
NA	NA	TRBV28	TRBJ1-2	CASSLLGYNGYTF	TGTGCCAGCAGTTTATTGGGTTATAATGGCTACACCTTC
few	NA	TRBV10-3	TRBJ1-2	CAISPQNYGYTF	TGTGCCATCAGTCCACAAAACTATGGCTACACCTTC
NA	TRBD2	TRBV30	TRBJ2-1	CAWSVRASGSNEQFF	TGTGCCTGGAGTGTACGGGCTAGCGGGAGTAATGAGCAGTTCTTC
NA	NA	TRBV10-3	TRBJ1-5	CAISEGGGGNQPQHF	TGTGCCATCAGTGAGGGCGGCGGGGGCAATCAGCCCCAGCATTTT
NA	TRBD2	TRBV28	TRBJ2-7	CASSFGTSGTGEQYF	TGTGCCAGCAGTTTTGGGACTAGCGGGACAGGTGAGCAGTACTTC
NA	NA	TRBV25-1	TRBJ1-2	CASSDLGSGVAGYTF	TGTGCCAGCAGTGACCTTGGGTCGGGCGTAGCTGGCTACACCTTC
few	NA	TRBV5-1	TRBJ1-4	CASSPGRDGPNEKLFF	TGCGCCAGCAGCCCGGGAAGGGACGGTCCTAATGAAAAACTGTTTTTT
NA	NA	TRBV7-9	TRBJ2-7	CASSLEVWGGTVNEQYF	TGTGCCAGCAGCTTAGAGGTCTGGGGCGGGACTGTTAACGAGCAGTACTTC
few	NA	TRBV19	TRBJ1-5	CASRTSDGRGQPQHF	TGTGCCAGTAGGACCTCAGACGGGCGGGGTCAGCCCCAGCATTTT
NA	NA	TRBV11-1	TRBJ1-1	CASSLRWREREAFF	TGTGCCAGCAGCCTAAGGTGGAGGGAGCGTGAAGCTTTCTTT
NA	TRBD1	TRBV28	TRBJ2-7	CASSSAGQGAGSYEQYF	TGTGCCAGCAGCTCTGCTGGACAGGGGGCAGGATCCTACGAGCAGTACTTC
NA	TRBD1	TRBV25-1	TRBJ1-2	CASSEYVGPRTGFGGYTF	TGTGCCAGCAGTGAATATGTAGGCCCCAGGACAGGATTTGGAGGCTACACCTTC
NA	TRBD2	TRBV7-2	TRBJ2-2	CASSLGGAGGQTGELFF	TGTGCCAGCAGCTTAGGGGGAGCGGGAGGACAGACCGGGGAGCTGTTTTTT
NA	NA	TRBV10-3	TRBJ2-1	CAISESARSSYNEQFF	TGTGCCATCAGTGAGTCGGCAAGGTCCTCCTACAATGAGCAGTTCTTC